This TCR beta chain was recovered during a study of T-cell reconstitution after alpha-beta-depleted transplantation in children. This clonotype was seen repeatedly, ten times or more. Unique molecular identifiers were used in preparing the TCRbeta library. TCRdb re-called the PCR reads with MiXCR, one entry per CDR3 protein. The sample contains roughly 590,000 distinct CDR3 sequences, 16% of which appear only once. V was trimmed by 5 bases and J by 1 base, leaving 7 bases between them. This CDR3 comprises 13 residues. The V and J genes are TRBV12-3 or TRBV12-4 and TRBJ2-3, with TRBD2 as a possible D gene (5 bases). The source is a human donor who donated a stem cell graft to a child with acute myeloid leukemia. This material consisted of PBMCs from the stem cell graft donor, taken from the stem cell graft. The CDR3, as DNA: TGTGCCAGCAGTCCCGGGGGCACAGATACGCAGTATTTT. This encodes CASSPGGTDTQYF.